The present T cell receptor (beta chain) was sequenced within a study of T cell responses to AZD1222 COVID-19 vaccine. Across the whole study: Researchers grouped second doses given at about 4 or about 12 weeks into one pool.

With regard to this clone: The antigen is undetermined.

The germline gives CDR1 LGHNA, CDR2 YNFKEQ. The CDR3 loop spans 16 amino acids. Deletions cut 0 bases from V and 1 base from J, with 13 bases between. Assay: immunoSEQ multiplex PCR; the TCRdb copy retains only in-frame clones and omits some. The data hold 150,000 to 200,000 clones, with 80% to 95% observed a single time. General study points: Without day 14 samples, only post-peak T cell repertoires were studied. Clonal diversity was possibly underestimated, and white British individuals and females predominated among donors. CD4 TCRs associated with vaccination spanned spike, dominating at 160-218 and 743-854.

The chain uses TRBV4-2 and TRBJ2-7; D not resolved. The TCR originated in an adult in good health. The sequencing used peripheral blood, collected on day 0 of AZD1222 vaccination. CDR3 sequence reads: CASSQDSTGLSYEQYF. For the CDR3, the DNA is TGTGCCAGCAGCCAAGATTCGACGGGCTTGTCCTACGAGCAGTACTTC.